A single sample gave rise to the 21 T cell receptor beta chains below, sequenced in a study of T cell responses to AZD1222 COVID-19 vaccine (dated by TCRdb to the early 2020s). Receptor libraries were prepared by the immunoSEQ multiplex PCR assay. Sourced from immuneACCESS, this table was stored by TCRdb with only in-frame sequences that have V and J called. A share of the clones is absent; for the studies checked, an unresolved V gene accounts for under half, and the remainder has no known explanation. The sample records 140,000 to 150,000 clones, roughly 80% of which are singletons. Around 4.1% of the sample lies in the top ten. The time point label of this sample denotes: baseline before first vaccination. According to the study, the label for this sample's treatment or condition signals: meningococcal conjugate vaccine given as trial control. Sample: peripheral blood, taken on day 0 of MenACWY control vaccination. These receptors came from an adult in good health.

This clone was seen just once. This chain uses TRBV18 with TRBJ1-6; tentative D call: TRBD1 (5 bases). This CDR3 has 14 amino acids. Germline lookup yields CDR1 KGHSH and CDR2 LQKENI. V was clipped by 3 bases and J by 4 bases, with 7 bases between them. Here the CDR3 reads CASSPTVYNSPLHF. DNA of the CDR3: TGTGCCAGCTCACCGACAGTTTATAATTCACCCCTCCACTTT.

This clone appeared a few times. J is TRBJ1-1 and V is TRBV15; D gene ambiguous. The CDR3 runs 13 residues. Germline V gene data show CDR1 as LNHNV and CDR2 as YYDKDF (reference sequence). The V gene lost 3 bases and the J gene lost 5 bases, with 10 bases spanning the gap. The CDR3 protein is CATSSSLLTEAFF. The CDR3 DNA sequence: TGTGCCACCAGCAGCTCCCTACTGACTGAAGCTTTCTTT. The variable domain in full, completed from reference TRBV15 and TRBJ1-1, reads DAMVIQNPRYQVTQFGKPVTLSCSQTLNHNVMYWYQQKSSQAPKLLFHYYDKDFNNEADTPDNFQSRRPNTSFCFLDIRSPGLGDTAMYLCATSSSLLTEAFFGQGTRLTVV.

Only one count was recorded for this clone. J is TRBJ2-3 and V is TRBV28; D gene unclear. CDR1 is MDHEN and CDR2 is SYDVKM in the germline V gene. The germline V and J ends were trimmed by 2 bases and 1 base, with 13 bases remaining between them. This CDR3 contains 16 residues. CDR3 bases: TGTGCCAGCAGTTTAGGTCTCTCACTGGGCACAGATACGCAGTATTTT. This encodes CASSLGLSLGTDTQYF.

This sequence joins TRBV7-9 and TRBJ2-6, with D possibly TRBD1 on 6 matching bases. Trimming took 4 bases from V and 0 from J, leaving 19 bases between them. Germline CDR1 is SEHNR and CDR2 is FQNEAQ (reference sequence). This CDR3 spans 19 amino acids. CDR3 region: CASSSQGRPRGSGANVLTF. CDR3 DNA sequence: TGTGCCAGCAGCTCACAGGGACGCCCCCGGGGCTCTGGGGCCAACGTCCTGACTTTC.

The chain combines TRBV16 with TRBJ2-1; no clear D gene. The CDR3 length is 13 residues. V was clipped by 6 bases and J by 5 bases, with 11 bases between them. The germline V gene has CDR1 KGHSY and CDR2 FQNENV. CDR3 nucleotides: TGTGCCAGCAGGGGGTTAGGTGACAATGAGCAGTTCTTC. It specifies CASRGLGDNEQFF.

Regarding this clone: The same CDR3 can be traced to other DNA sequences in this sample. The gene calls are TRBV5-1 and TRBJ1-1; D uncertain. The V gene lost 0 bases and the J gene lost 2 bases, with 5 bases spanning the gap. Germline CDR1 reads SGHRS; CDR2 reads YFSETQ. This CDR3 contains 13 residues. The CDR3 sequence is CASSLAVNTEAFF. In DNA form, the CDR3 reads TGCGCCAGCAGCTTGGCAGTAAACACTGAAGCTTTCTTT.

The rearrangement uses TRBV18 and TRBJ2-7; D unclear. The ends were cut back, 6 bases at V and 2 bases at J, with 20 bases in the middle. The CDR3 is made up of 16 amino acids. CDR1 is KGHSH, CDR2 LQKENI, per germline. The CDR3 spells CASSLSGGTPTYEQYV. In nucleotides, the CDR3 is TGTGCCAGCTCGCTATCCGGCGGAACACCAACCTACGAGCAGTACGTC.

The CDR3 loop reads CASSQQQTSTDTQYF. The CDR3 DNA reads as TGTGCCAGCAGCCAACAGCAAACTAGCACAGATACGCAGTATTTT. The chain recombines TRBV3-1 (or the pseudogene TRBV3-2) with TRBJ2-3; D is uncertain. The germline gives CDR1 LGHDT, CDR2 YNNKEL (reference sequence). This CDR3 is 15 amino acids long. V dropped 2 bases and J dropped 0 bases, with 9 bases sitting between them.

The chain carries TRBV24-1 and TRBJ2-2, with D perhaps TRBD2 (6 bases). The CDR3 is made up of 14 amino acids. Germline loops: CDR1 KGHDR, CDR2 SFDVKD. Trimming left V 0 bases short and J 6 bases short, with 7 bases between. The DNA for the CDR3 is TGTGCCACCAGTGATTTGGGGAGGCCCGGGGAGCTGTTTTTT. The encoded protein is CATSDLGRPGELFF.

V and J are TRBV19 and TRBJ1-1; D might be TRBD1 (5 bases). Germline V gives CDR1 LNHDA, CDR2 SQIVND (reference sequence). V lost 6 bases to trimming and J lost 0 bases, with 11 bases between them. The CDR3 is 14 residues long. CDR3 protein: CASSPGRLNTEAFF. The CDR3 nucleotides read TGTGCCAGTAGCCCGGGACGGCTGAACACTGAAGCTTTCTTT.

The V gene is TRBV21-1, the J gene TRBJ2-1; TRBD2 was called by the table and not checked on the DNA. TRBV21-1 is a pseudogene segment. This CDR3 has 15 amino acids. The CDR3 nucleotides are TGTGCCAGCACCGACGCGGGGGCCGTCTACAATGAGCAGTTCTTC. The encoded protein is CASTDAGAVYNEQFF.

The J gene is TRBJ1-5, the V gene TRBV4-1; possibly TRBD1 for D (6 bases). Trimming shortened V by 0 bases and J by 7 bases, and 16 bases separated the two germline ends. CDR1 is MGHRA, CDR2 YSYEKL, per germline. The length of the CDR3 is 16 residues. CDR3 protein: CASSQDRQGSWQPQHF. For the CDR3, the DNA is TGCGCCAGCAGCCAAGATCGCCAGGGGTCGTGGCAGCCCCAGCATTTT.

CDR3 region: CASSLGARVYADTQYF. The CDR3 DNA reads as TGTGCCAGCAGCTTAGGCGCCAGGGTATATGCAGATACGCAGTATTTT. The rearrangement links TRBV7-6 to TRBJ2-3; D perhaps matches TRBD1 (5 bases). The ends were cut back, 1 base at V and 4 bases at J, with 15 bases in the middle. The germline gives CDR1 SGHVS, CDR2 FNYEAQ. The CDR3 runs 16 residues.

The CDR3 here is CASSFGTLGGYTF. CDR3 sequence (DNA): TGTGCCAGCAGTTTCGGGACTTTAGGAGGCTACACCTTC. The genes are TRBV28 and TRBJ1-2, with TRBD1 as a possible D gene (5 bases). The V end lost 3 bases, the J end lost 8 bases, and 13 bases lay between the germline ends. This CDR3 spans 13 amino acids. CDR1 is MDHEN, CDR2 SYDVKM, per germline.

This chain's CDR3 is CASSLAQGRGEKLFF. DNA of the CDR3: TGTGCCAGCAGCTTAGCTCAGGGGCGAGGTGAAAAACTGTTTTTT. The chain recombines TRBV7-9 with TRBJ1-4; maybe TRBD1 (6 bases). The CDR3 runs 15 residues. V lost 0 bases to trimming and J lost 7 bases, with 12 bases between them. Looked up from germline, CDR1 is SEHNR and CDR2 is FQNEAQ (reference sequence).

The rearrangement joins TRBV27 to TRBJ1-2; D possibly corresponds to TRBD1 (6 bases). Per the germline V gene, CDR1 is MNHEY and CDR2 is SMNVEV (reference sequence). The CDR3 has 14 residues. The V end was cut by 5 bases, the J end by 7 bases, with 17 bases between. The CDR3 DNA is TGTGCCAGCAGTCCCCGGGACATTCGATCTGGCTACACCTTC. Its protein product is CASSPRDIRSGYTF.

This chain uses TRBV3-1 (or the pseudogene TRBV3-2) with TRBJ2-3; D might be TRBD2 (6 bases). This CDR3 is 13 amino acids long. V dropped 3 bases and J dropped 5 bases, with 9 bases sitting between them. CDR1 and CDR2 (germline): LGHDT, YNNKEL (reference sequence). In nucleotides, the CDR3 is TGTGCCAGCAGCCAGCGGGGTATAGATACGCAGTATTTT. Residues: CASSQRGIDTQYF.

There are a few counts of this clone. The chain recombines TRBV11-2 with TRBJ2-7, with 9 bases that match TRBD2. The V gene's germline CDR1 is SGHAT and CDR2 FQNNGV. V dropped 2 bases and J dropped 0; count of bases not matched to a gene: 5. The CDR3 totals 16 residues. The CDR3 sequence: CASSLLSGGSSYEQYV. The CDR3, as DNA: TGTGCCAGCAGCTTACTTAGCGGGGGAAGCTCCTACGAGCAGTACGTC.

This sequence joins TRBV5-4 and TRBJ2-1; 7 positions agree with TRBD1. Germline assignment: CDR1 SGHNT and CDR2 YYREEE (reference sequence). The CDR3 is 16 residues long. After removal of 4 bases from V and 0 bases from J, the junction contained 7 bases not matched to a gene. In nucleotides, the CDR3 is TGTGCCAGCAGCCCCGCCGGGACAGACTCCTACAATGAGCAGTTCTTC. It encodes CASSPAGTDSYNEQFF.

J is TRBJ2-1 and V is TRBV5-1; D may be TRBD1 or TRBD2 (5 bases each). This CDR3 is built from 13 residues. The V end lost 5 bases, the J end lost 12 bases, and 18 bases lay between the germline ends. CDR1 and CDR2 (germline): SGHRS, YFSETQ. Here the CDR3 DNA reads TGCGCCAGCAGTAGGGACGGAAGTCAATGGCAGTTCTTC. It yields the protein CASSRDGSQWQFF.

The chain uses TRBV2 and TRBJ1-6, with 7 bases aligning to TRBD1. The CDR3 is 14 amino acids. After removal of 6 bases from V and 5 bases from J, the junction contained 4 bases not matched to a gene. Germline V lookup: CDR1 SNHLY, CDR2 FYNNEI. In nucleotides, the CDR3 is TGTGCCAGCAGGGGCGGGACAGATAATTCACCCCTCCACTTT. This translates into CASRGGTDNSPLHF.